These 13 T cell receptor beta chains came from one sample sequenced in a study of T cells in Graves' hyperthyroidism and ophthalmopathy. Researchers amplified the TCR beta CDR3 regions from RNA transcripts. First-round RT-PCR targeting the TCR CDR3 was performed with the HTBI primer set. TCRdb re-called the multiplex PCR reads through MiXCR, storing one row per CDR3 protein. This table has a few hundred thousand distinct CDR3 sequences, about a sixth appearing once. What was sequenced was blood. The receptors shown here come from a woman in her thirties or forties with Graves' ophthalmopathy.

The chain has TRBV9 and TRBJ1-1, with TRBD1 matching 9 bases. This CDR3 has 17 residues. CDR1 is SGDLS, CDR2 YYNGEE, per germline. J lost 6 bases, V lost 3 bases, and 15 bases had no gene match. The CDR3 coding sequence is TGTGCCAGCAGCGACGCCGGGACAGGGCTCCGAATCGCTGAAGCTTTCTTT. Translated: CASSDAGTGLRIAEAFF.

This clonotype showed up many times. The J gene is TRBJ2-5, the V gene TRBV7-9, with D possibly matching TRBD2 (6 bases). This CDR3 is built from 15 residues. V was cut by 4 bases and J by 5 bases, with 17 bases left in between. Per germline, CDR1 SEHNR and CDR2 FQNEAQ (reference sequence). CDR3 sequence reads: CASSSLGGAGETQYF. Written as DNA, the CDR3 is TGTGCCAGCAGCTCCCTGGGCGGGGCAGGGGAGACCCAGTACTTC.

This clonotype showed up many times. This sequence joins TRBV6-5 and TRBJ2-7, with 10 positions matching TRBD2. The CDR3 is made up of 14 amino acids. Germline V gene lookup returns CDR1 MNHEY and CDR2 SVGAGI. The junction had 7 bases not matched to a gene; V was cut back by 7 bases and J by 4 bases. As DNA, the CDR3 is TGTGCCAGCACCGCTAGCGGGAGTAGGTACGAGCAGTACTTC. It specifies CASTASGSRYEQYF.

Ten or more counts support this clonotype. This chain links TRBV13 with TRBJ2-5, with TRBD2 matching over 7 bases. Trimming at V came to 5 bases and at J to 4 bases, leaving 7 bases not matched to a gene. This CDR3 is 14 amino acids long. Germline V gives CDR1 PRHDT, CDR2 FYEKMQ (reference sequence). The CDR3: CASSLGLDRETQYF. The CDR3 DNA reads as TGTGCCAGCAGCCTCGGACTAGACCGAGAGACCCAGTACTTC.

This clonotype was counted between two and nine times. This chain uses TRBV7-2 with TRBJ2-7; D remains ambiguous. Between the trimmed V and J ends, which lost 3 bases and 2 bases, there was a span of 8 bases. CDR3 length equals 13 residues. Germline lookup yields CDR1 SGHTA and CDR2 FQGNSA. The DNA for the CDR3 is TGTGCCAGCAGCTTTAATGGCGCCTACGAGCAGTACTTC. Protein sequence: CASSFNGAYEQYF.

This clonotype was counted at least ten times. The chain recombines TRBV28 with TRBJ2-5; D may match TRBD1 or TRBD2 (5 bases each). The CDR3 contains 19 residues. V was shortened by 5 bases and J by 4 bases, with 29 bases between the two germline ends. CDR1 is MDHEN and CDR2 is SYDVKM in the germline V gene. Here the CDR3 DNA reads TGTGCCAGCAGTCACACCGGACAACTACTAGTGTCGCAGGGAGAGACCCAGTACTTC. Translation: CASSHTGQLLVSQGETQYF.

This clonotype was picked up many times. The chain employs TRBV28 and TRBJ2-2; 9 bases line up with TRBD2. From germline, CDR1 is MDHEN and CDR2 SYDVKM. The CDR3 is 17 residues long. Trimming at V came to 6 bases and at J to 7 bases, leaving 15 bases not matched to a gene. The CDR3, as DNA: TGTGCCAGCAGGTCCGCCGGGGCTAGCGGGACGGTCGGGGAGCTGTTTTTT. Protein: CASRSAGASGTVGELFF.

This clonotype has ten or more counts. The CDR3 sequence is CASSYLNEQYF. The CDR3 DNA is TGTGCCAGCAGTTACTTGAACGAGCAGTACTTC. The J gene is TRBJ2-7, the V gene TRBV6-2 or TRBV6-3; D is unresolved. Per the germline V gene, CDR1 is MNHEY and CDR2 is SVGEGT. The CDR3 contains 11 residues. V was pared by 1 base and J by 5 bases, with 3 bases between.

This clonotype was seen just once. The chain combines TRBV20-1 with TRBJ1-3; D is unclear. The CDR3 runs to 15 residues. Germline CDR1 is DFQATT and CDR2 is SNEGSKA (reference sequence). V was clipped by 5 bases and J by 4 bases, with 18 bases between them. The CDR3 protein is CSARPHQALGNTIYF. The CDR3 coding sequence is TGCAGTGCTCGCCCTCACCAGGCCTTGGGAAACACCATATATTTT.

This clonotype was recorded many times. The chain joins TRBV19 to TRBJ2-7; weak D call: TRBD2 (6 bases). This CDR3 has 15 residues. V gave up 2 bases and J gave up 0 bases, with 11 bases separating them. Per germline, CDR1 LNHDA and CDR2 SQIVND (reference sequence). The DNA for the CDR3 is TGTGCCAGTAGTATAAGCGGGCGGAGCTCCTACGAGCAGTACTTC. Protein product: CASSISGRSSYEQYF. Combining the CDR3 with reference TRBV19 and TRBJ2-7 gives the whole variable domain DGGITQSPKYLFRKEGQNVTLSCEQNLNHDAMYWYRQDPGQGLRLIYYSQIVNDFQKGDIAEGYSVSREKKESFPLTVTSAQKNPTAFYLCASSISGRSSYEQYFGPGTRLTVT.

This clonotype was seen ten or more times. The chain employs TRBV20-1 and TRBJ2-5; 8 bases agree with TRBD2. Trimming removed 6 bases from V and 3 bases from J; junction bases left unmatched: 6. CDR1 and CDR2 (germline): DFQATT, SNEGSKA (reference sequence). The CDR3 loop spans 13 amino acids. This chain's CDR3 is CSAPGLVKETQYF. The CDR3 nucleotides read TGCAGTGCCCCGGGACTAGTGAAAGAGACCCAGTACTTC.

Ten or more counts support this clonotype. The CDR3 loop is CASRVWGVGSYEQYF. As DNA, the CDR3 is TGTGCCAGCAGGGTTTGGGGCGTAGGTTCCTACGAGCAGTACTTC. This chain joins TRBV6-1 and TRBJ2-7, with TRBD1 as a possible D gene (5 bases). CDR3 size: 15 residues. V lost 6 bases, J lost 1 base, and 16 bases lay in between. The germline V gene encodes CDR1 MNHNS and CDR2 SASEGT.

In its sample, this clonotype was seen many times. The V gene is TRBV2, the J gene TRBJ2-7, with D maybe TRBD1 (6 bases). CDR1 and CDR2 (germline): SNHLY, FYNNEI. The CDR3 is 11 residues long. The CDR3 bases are TGTGCGAGTGGGACACTCCACGAGCAGTACTTC. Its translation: CASGTLHEQYF.